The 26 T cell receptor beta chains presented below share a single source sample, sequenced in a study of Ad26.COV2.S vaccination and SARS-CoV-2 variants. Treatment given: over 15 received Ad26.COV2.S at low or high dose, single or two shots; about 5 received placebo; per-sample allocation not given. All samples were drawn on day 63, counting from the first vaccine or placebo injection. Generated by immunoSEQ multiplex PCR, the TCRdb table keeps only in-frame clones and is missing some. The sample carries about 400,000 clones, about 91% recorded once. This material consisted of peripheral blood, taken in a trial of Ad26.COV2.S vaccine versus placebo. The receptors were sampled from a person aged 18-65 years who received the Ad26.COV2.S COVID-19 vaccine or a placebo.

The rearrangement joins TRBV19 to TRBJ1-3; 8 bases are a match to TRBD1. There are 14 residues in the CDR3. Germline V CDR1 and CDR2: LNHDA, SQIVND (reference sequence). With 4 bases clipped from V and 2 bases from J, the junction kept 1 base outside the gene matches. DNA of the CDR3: TGTGCCAGTAGTACGACAGGGGCTGGAAACACCATATATTTT. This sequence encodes CASSTTGAGNTIYF.

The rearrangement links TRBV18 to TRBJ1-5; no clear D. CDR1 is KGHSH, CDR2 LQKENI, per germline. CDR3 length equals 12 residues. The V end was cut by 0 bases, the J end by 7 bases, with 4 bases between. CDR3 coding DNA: TGTGCCAGCTCACCACCCCAACAGCCCCAGCATTTT. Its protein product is CASSPPQQPQHF.

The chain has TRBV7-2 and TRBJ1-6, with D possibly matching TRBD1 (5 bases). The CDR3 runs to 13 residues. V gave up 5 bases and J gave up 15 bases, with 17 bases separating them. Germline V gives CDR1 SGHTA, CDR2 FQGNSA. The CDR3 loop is CASSTRWVGGLHF. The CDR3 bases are TGTGCCAGCAGCACGAGATGGGTCGGGGGCCTCCACTTT.

The CDR3 region has the DNA TGCGCCAGCAGCCAAGGGGCAGGGGCTAACTATGGCTACACCTTC. Amino acids: CASSQGAGANYGYTF. The rearrangement links TRBV4-3 to TRBJ1-2, with D possibly TRBD1 on 6 matching bases. The CDR3 extends over 15 amino acids. The V gene lost 1 base and the J gene lost 0 bases, with 9 bases spanning the gap. Germline V gives CDR1 LGHNA, CDR2 YSLEER.

CDR3 bases: TGTGCCAGCAGTGATACCCCAACAGAGACCCAGTACTTC. Residues: CASSDTPTETQYF. V and J are TRBV2 and TRBJ2-5; no clear D. Germline CDR1 SNHLY, CDR2 FYNNEI. V gave up 3 bases and J gave up 4 bases, with 9 bases separating them. This CDR3 contains 13 residues.

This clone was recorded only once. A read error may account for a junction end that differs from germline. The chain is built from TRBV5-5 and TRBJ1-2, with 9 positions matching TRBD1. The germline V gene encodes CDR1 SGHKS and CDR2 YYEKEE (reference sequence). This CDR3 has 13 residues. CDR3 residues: CASSWDNLRDRVF. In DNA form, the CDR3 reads TGTGCCAGCAGCTGGGACAACCTTCGGGACAGGGTTTTC.

CDR3 nucleotides: TGCGCCAGCAGTCGCCTCCGGGACAGGGTGGGGGAGCAGTTCTTC. Its translation is CASSRLRDRVGEQFF. The chain links TRBV23-1 to TRBJ2-1; the match to TRBD1 covers 9 bases. TRBV23-1 is given ORF status, its function remaining uncertain. The CDR3 length is 15 residues. V trimming: 4 bases; J trimming: 10 bases; junction bases outside the gene matches: 11.

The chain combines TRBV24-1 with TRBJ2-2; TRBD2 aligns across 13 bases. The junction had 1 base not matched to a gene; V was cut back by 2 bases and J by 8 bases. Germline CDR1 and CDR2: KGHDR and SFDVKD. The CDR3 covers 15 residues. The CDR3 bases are TGTGCCACCAGTGATTGGACTAGCGGGAGAGGGGAGCTGTTTTTT. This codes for CATSDWTSGRGELFF.

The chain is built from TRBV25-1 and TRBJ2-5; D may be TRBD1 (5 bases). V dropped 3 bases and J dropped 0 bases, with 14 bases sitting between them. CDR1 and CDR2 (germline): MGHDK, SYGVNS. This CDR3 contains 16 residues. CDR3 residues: CASSDLSGWDQETQYF. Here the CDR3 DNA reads TGTGCCAGCAGTGATCTGTCAGGGTGGGACCAAGAGACCCAGTACTTC.

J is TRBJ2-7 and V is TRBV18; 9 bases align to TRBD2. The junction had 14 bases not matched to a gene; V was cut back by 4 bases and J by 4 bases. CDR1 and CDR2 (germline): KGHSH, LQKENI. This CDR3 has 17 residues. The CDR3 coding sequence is TGTGCCAGCTCACGATCCTTAGCGGGAGTAAGCATTTACGAGCAGTACTTC. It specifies CASSRSLAGVSIYEQYF.

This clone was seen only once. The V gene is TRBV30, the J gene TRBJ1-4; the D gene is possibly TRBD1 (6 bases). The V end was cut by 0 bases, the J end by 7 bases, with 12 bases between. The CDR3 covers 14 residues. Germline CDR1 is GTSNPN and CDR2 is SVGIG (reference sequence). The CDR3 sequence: CAWSVVRGGEKLFF. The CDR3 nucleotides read TGTGCCTGGAGTGTGGTCAGGGGTGGTGAAAAACTGTTTTTT.

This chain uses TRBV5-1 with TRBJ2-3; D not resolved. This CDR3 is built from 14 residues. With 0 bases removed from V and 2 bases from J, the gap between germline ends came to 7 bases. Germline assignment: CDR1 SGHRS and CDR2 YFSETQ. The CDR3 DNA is TGCGCCAGCAGCTTGGAACTACTCACAGATACGCAGTATTTT. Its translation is CASSLELLTDTQYF.

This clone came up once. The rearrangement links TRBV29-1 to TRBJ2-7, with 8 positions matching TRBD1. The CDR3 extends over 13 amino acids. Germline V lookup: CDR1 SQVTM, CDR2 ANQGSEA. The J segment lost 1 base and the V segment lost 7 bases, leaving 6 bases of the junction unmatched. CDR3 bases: TGCAGCGACCACACAGGGGGATCCTACGAGCAGTACTTC. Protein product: CSDHTGGSYEQYF.

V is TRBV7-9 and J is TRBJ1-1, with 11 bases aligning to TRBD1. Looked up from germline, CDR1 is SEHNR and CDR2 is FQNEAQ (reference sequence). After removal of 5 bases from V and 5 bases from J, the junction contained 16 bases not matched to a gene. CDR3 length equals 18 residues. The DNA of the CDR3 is TGTGCCAGCAGCCGGTGGGTCCGGGACAGGGGGTTTCGGACTGAAGCTTTCTTT. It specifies CASSRWVRDRGFRTEAFF.

CDR3 bases: TGTGCCAGTAGTTCACAGGGGGCCCACGAGCAGTACTTC. This translates into CASSSQGAHEQYF. J is TRBJ2-7 and V is TRBV19; 9 bases align to TRBD1. The germline gives CDR1 LNHDA, CDR2 SQIVND (reference sequence). The CDR3 spans 13 residues. J was trimmed by 5 bases and V by 5 bases; bases with no gene match: 4.

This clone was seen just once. CDR3 bases: TGTGCCATCGGTGGCAGGGAGAACACTGAAGCTTTCTTT. Protein sequence: CAIGGRENTEAFF. This chain links TRBV10-3 with TRBJ1-1, with D possibly TRBD1 on 5 matching bases. Looked up from germline, CDR1 is ENHRY and CDR2 is SYGVKD. The germline V and J ends were trimmed by 8 bases and 1 base, with 11 bases remaining between them. The CDR3 loop spans 13 amino acids.

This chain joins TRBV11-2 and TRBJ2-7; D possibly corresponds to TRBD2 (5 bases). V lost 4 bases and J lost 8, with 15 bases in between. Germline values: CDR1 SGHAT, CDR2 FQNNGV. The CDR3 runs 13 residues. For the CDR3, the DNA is TGTGCCAGCAGCTCGGGGTCCGCTCCGAAGCAGTACTTC. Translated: CASSSGSAPKQYF.

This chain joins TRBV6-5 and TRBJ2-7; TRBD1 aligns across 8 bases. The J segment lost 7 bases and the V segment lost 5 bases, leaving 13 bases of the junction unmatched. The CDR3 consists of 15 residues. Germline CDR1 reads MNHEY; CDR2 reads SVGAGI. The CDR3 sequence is CASSLSVDREIEQYF. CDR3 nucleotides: TGTGCCAGCAGTCTTTCCGTGGACAGGGAAATTGAGCAGTACTTC.

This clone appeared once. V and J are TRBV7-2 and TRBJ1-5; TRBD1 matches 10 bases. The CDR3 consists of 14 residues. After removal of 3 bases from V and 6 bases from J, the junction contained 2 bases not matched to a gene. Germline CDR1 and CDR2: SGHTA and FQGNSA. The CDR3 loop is CASSFRQGAQPQHF. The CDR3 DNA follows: TGTGCCAGCAGCTTTCGACAGGGGGCTCAGCCCCAGCATTTT.

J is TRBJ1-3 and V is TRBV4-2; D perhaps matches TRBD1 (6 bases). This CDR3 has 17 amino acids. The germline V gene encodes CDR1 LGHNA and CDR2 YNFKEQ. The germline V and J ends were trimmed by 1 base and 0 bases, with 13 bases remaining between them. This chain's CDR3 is CASSQALQGPSGNTIYF. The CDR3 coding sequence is TGTGCCAGCAGCCAAGCCTTACAGGGTCCCTCTGGAAACACCATATATTTT.

The CDR3 region is CASSFLRDNEQYF. CDR3 DNA sequence: TGTGCCAGCAGTTTCCTCCGGGACAACGAGCAGTACTTC. The chain uses TRBV27 and TRBJ2-7, with D possibly being TRBD1 (6 bases). The CDR3 is made up of 13 amino acids. Germline values: CDR1 MNHEY, CDR2 SMNVEV (reference sequence). Trimming removed 3 bases at V and 5 bases at J, with 11 bases between.

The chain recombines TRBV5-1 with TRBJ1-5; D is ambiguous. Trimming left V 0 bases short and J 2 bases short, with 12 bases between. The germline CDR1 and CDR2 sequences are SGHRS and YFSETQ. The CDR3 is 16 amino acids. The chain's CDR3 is CASSLGTGGGNQPQHF. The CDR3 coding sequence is TGCGCCAGCAGCTTGGGCACGGGAGGTGGCAATCAGCCCCAGCATTTT.

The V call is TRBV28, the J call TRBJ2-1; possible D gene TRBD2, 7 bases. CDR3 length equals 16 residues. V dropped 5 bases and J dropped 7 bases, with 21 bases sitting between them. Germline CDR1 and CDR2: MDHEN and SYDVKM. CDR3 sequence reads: CASSPAGAGARNEQFF. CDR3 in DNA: TGTGCCAGCAGTCCCGCGGGGGCGGGAGCTCGGAATGAGCAGTTCTTC. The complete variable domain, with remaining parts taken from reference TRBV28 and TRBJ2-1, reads DVKVTQSSRYLVKRTGEKVFLECVQDMDHENMFWYRQDPGLGLRLIYFSYDVKMKEKGDIPEGYSVSREKKERFSLILESASTNQTSMYLCASSPAGAGARNEQFFGPGTRLTVL.

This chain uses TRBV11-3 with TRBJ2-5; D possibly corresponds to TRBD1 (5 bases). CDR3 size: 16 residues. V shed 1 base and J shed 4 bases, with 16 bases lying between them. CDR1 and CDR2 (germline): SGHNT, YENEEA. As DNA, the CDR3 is TGTGCCAGCAGCTTAGGCCCGAGCAGGGTAGGAGAGACCCAGTACTTC. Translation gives CASSLGPSRVGETQYF.

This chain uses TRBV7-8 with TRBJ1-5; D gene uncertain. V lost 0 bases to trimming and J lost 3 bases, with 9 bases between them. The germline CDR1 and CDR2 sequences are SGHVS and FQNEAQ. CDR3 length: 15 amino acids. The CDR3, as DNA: TGTGCCAGCAGCTTAGCGGCAGGTATCAATCAGCCCCAGCATTTT. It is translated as CASSLAAGINQPQHF.

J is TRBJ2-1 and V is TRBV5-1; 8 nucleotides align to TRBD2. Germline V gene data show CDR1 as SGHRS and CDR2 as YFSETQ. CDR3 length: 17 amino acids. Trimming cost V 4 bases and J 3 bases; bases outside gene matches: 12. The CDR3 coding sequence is TGCGCCAGCAGCATAGAACATGGACTAGCTAGCTACAATGAGCAGTTCTTC. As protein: CASSIEHGLASYNEQFF.